The sequence of this T cell receptor beta chain was determined in a study of blood T cell repertoires in COVID-19. The CDR3 totals 14 residues. The ends lost 2 bases at V and 5 bases at J; junction bases unmatched: 7. Germline V lookup: CDR1 GTSNPN, CDR2 SVGIG (reference sequence). TCRdb keeps only in-frame clones here, not all; method: immunoSEQ multiplex PCR. The data hold roughly 330,000 clones, with around 83% observed a single time. The sequence was collected from a woman aged 50 to 60 with acute or convalescent COVID-19. The V call is TRBV30, the J call TRBJ1-2; 8 positions match TRBD1. Sequenced sample: peripheral blood. For the CDR3, the DNA is TGTGCCTGGAGTCCCCTGGACAGGGAGTATGGCTACACCTTC. Residues: CAWSPLDREYGYTF.